Listed below are T cell receptor beta chains from one sample, sequenced in a study of a mutant IDH1 vaccine in newly diagnosed glioma. Antigens for these TCRs are unknown. Clones were sequenced by immunoSEQ multiplex PCR, and TCRdb holds only the in-frame ones, with some missing. The sample shows under 70,000 clones, around 80% of them seen only once. Sequences were derived from PBMCs, sampled from a glioma patient whose treatment included an IDH1 peptide vaccine. The receptors originated from a woman in her fifties or sixties with glioma. CDR3s include the opening cysteine and the closing phenylalanine or tryptophan. The D gene is left open where the match is weak. The size field is filled for only some rows; it gives once, few, many or a size class.

clone_size j_call d_call v_call cdr3_aa cdr3_nt
- TRBJ2-4 - TRBV28 CASSLGWDTTYF TGTGCCAGCAGTTTAGGATGGGACACGACGTACTTC
- TRBJ1-1 - TRBV2 CASSEWQMNTEAFF TGTGCCAGCAGTGAGTGGCAGATGAACACTGAAGCTTTCTTT
- TRBJ2-4 - TRBV5-1 CASSKQGEGKNIQYF TGCGCCAGCAGCAAACAGGGAGAGGGCAAAAACATTCAGTACTTC
- TRBJ2-5 - TRBV4-1 CASSQDGGGRETQYF TGCGCCAGCAGCCAAGACGGGGGAGGAAGAGAGACCCAGTACTTC
- TRBJ2-1 - TRBV6-5 CASSYSNTGGGDEQFF TGTGCCAGCAGTTACTCGAACACAGGGGGAGGGGATGAGCAGTTCTTC
- TRBJ1-1 - TRBV14 CASSPLPGLMNTEAFF TGTGCCAGCAGCCCTCTCCCGGGACTCATGAACACTGAAGCTTTCTTT
- TRBJ1-3 - TRBV19 CASSFDGSSGNTIYF TGTGCCAGTAGCTTTGACGGGAGCTCTGGAAACACCATATATTTT
- TRBJ1-5 - TRBV4-1 CASSQGPGGSNQPQHF TGCGCCAGCAGCCAAGGTCCGGGGGGGAGCAATCAGCCCCAGCATTTT
- TRBJ1-1 - TRBV6-1 CASSEDGRMNTEAFF TGTGCCAGCAGTGAAGACGGGAGGATGAACACTGAAGCTTTCTTT
once TRBJ1-2 - TRBV27 CASSLSLGGRGYTF TGTGCCAGCAGTTTATCCCTGGGGGGCCGGGGCTACACCTTC
- TRBJ2-1 - TRBV30 CAWSANTNEQFF TGTGCCTGGAGTGCAAACACTAATGAGCAGTTCTTC
- TRBJ1-2 - TRBV5-7 CASSRDSPFGYTF TGTGCCAGCAGCCGAGATAGCCCCTTTGGCTACACCTTC
- TRBJ1-1 - TRBV6-1 CASRLNPGESTEAFF TGTGCCAGCAGACTTAATCCAGGGGAAAGTACTGAAGCTTTCTTT
- TRBJ2-7 - TRBV7-8 CASSPRRSYEQYF TGTGCCAGCAGCCCCCGGCGGAGCTACGAGCAGTACTTC
- TRBJ2-1 - TRBV5-4 CASSSTPGLEEQFF TGTGCCAGCAGCTCCACTCCGGGACTGGAGGAGCAGTTCTTC
- TRBJ2-7 - TRBV11-2 CASSLEGRSYEQYF TGTGCCAGCAGCTTAGAAGGACGATCCTACGAGCAGTACTTC
few TRBJ2-3 - TRBV28 CASSSLGADTQYF TGTGCCAGCAGTTCCCTGGGGGCAGATACGCAGTATTTT
- TRBJ1-5 - TRBV29-1 CSVLEGGGQPQHF TGCAGCGTCCTAGAGGGGGGAGGACAGCCCCAGCATTTT
few TRBJ1-2 TRBD1 TRBV10-3 CAISEGQGNYGYTF TGTGCCATCAGTGAGGGACAGGGGAACTATGGCTACACCTTC
- TRBJ2-2 TRBD1 TRBV5-1 CASSPRDRAPGELFF TGCGCCAGCAGCCCCCGGGACAGGGCTCCCGGGGAGCTGTTTTTT
medium-sized TRBJ1-1 - TRBV7-9 CASSPGGVNTEAFF TGTGCCAGCAGCCCCGGGGGAGTGAACACTGAAGCTTTCTTT
- TRBJ2-7 TRBD2 TRBV9 CASSAAGDVAYEQYF TGTGCCAGCAGCGCTGCGGGGGATGTCGCCTACGAGCAGTACTTC
- TRBJ2-7 - TRBV30 CAWSVYRTYEQYF TGTGCCTGGAGTGTATACAGGACCTACGAGCAGTACTTC
- TRBJ1-1 - TRBV2 CASERNTEAFF TGTGCCTCGGAACGGAACACTGAAGCTTTCTTT
- TRBJ1-5 - TRBV2 CASMSGHRSNQPQHF TGTGCCAGCATGTCGGGACACCGTAGCAATCAGCCCCAGCATTTT
- TRBJ1-1 TRBD1 TRBV27 CASISLGLLTGEAFF TGTGCCAGCATCTCCCTAGGACTCCTGACAGGGGAAGCTTTCTTT
- TRBJ1-1 - TRBV7-8 CASSLVGASMNTEAFF TGTGCCAGCAGCTTAGTCGGGGCCTCGATGAACACTGAAGCTTTCTTT
- TRBJ1-3 TRBD1 TRBV5-6 CASSPRTGSGNTIYF TGTGCCAGCAGCCCCCGGACAGGGAGTGGAAACACCATATATTTT
- TRBJ1-2 - TRBV28 CASSSGTPGTYGYTF TGTGCCAGCAGTTCCGGGACCCCAGGGACCTATGGCTACACCTTC
- TRBJ1-1 TRBD1 TRBV19 CASISTGTGGFDTEAFF TGTGCCAGTATCTCAACCGGGACAGGGGGCTTCGACACTGAAGCTTTCTTT
- TRBJ1-2 TRBD1 TRBV10-1 CASNRPGTGYYGYTF TGCGCCAGCAATCGTCCCGGGACAGGATACTATGGCTACACCTTC
- TRBJ2-5 TRBD1 TRBV5-1 CASSLGQGQETQYF TGCGCCAGCAGCTTGGGACAGGGGCAAGAGACCCAGTACTTC
- TRBJ2-3 TRBD2 TRBV9 CASSLTSGGVSGTDTQYF TGTGCCAGCAGCTTGACTAGCGGGGGGGTCTCTGGCACAGATACGCAGTATTTT
- TRBJ2-5 - TRBV20-1 CSARVGETQYF TGCAGTGCTAGAGTAGGGGAGACCCAGTACTTC
- TRBJ1-1 - TRBV13 CASSAMNTEAFF TGTGCCAGCTCGGCGATGAACACTGAAGCTTTCTTT
- TRBJ2-1 TRBD2 TRBV29-1 CSVEGTSGALSSYNEQFF TGCAGCGTTGAAGGGACTAGCGGGGCCTTGAGCTCCTACAATGAGCAGTTCTTC
- TRBJ2-7 TRBD1 TRBV14 CASSHGGTGGPRQYF TGTGCCAGCAGCCATGGGGGGACAGGCGGCCCTCGGCAGTACTTC
- TRBJ1-1 - TRBV6-1 CASTGRGTDTEAFF TGTGCCAGCACCGGACGGGGGACTGACACTGAAGCTTTCTTT
- TRBJ2-7 - TRBV7-9 CASTRPGGPYEQYF TGTGCCAGCACCCGACCAGGGGGGCCCTACGAGCAGTACTTC
- TRBJ2-7 - TRBV19 CASSPLNRQGNEQYF TGTGCCAGTAGTCCCCTAAACCGGCAGGGTAACGAGCAGTACTTC
- TRBJ2-7 - TRBV30 CAWSGPSYEQYF TGTGCCTGGAGTGGACCTTCCTACGAGCAGTACTTC
- TRBJ1-1 - TRBV5-1 CASSLLTDLNTEAFF TGCGCCAGCAGCCTGCTGACAGACCTGAACACTGAAGCTTTCTTT
- TRBJ2-3 TRBD2 TRBV19 CASSTTSGGAADTQYF TGTGCCAGTAGTACGACTAGCGGGGGGGCGGCAGATACGCAGTATTTT
few TRBJ2-2 - TRBV7-7 CASSPDRGELFF TGTGCTAGCAGCCCGGACAGAGGGGAGCTGTTTTTT
- TRBJ2-7 TRBD1 TRBV9 CASSAGTGFSYEQYF TGTGCCAGCAGCGCCGGGACAGGGTTTTCCTACGAGCAGTACTTC
- TRBJ1-1 TRBD1 TRBV6-1 CASRGQGVNTEAFF TGTGCCAGCAGAGGACAGGGGGTGAACACTGAAGCTTTCTTT
- TRBJ1-6 TRBD1 TRBV19 CASRGAGGDSPLHF TGTGCCAGTAGGGGAGCAGGGGGTGACTCACCCCTCCACTTT
- TRBJ2-3 TRBD1 TRBV5-6 CASSLETGGADTQYF TGTGCCAGCAGCTTGGAGACAGGGGGCGCAGATACGCAGTATTTT
- TRBJ2-7 - TRBV7-2 CASSDSYEQYF TGTGCCAGCAGCGACTCCTACGAGCAGTACTTC
- TRBJ1-2 TRBD1 TRBV27 CASSRGGFGYTF TGTGCCAGCAGCAGAGGGGGCTTCGGCTACACCTTC
- TRBJ2-5 TRBD2 TRBV6-6 CASTNQRGPGETQYF TGTGCCAGCACTAACCAGCGGGGACCAGGGGAGACCCAGTACTTC
- TRBJ1-1 TRBD1 TRBV9 CASSVGQGRALNTEAFF TGTGCCAGCAGCGTAGGACAGGGTAGGGCTTTGAACACTGAAGCTTTCTTT
- TRBJ2-1 - TRBV20-1 CSARDPNEQFF TGCAGTGCTAGAGATCCCAATGAGCAGTTCTTC
- TRBJ1-5 - TRBV5-5 CASSFQGNNQPQHF TGTGCCAGCAGCTTTCAGGGGAACAATCAGCCCCAGCATTTT
- TRBJ1-2 TRBD1 TRBV5-1 CASSLEGASYGYTF TGCGCCAGCAGCTTGGAGGGGGCCTCGTATGGCTACACCTTC
- TRBJ2-2 - TRBV5-1 CASSPDGLSNTGELFF TGCGCCAGCAGCCCGGACGGCCTATCGAACACCGGGGAGCTGTTTTTT
- TRBJ1-5 TRBD1 TRBV19 CASTRTGEGSNQPQHF TGTGCCAGTACTAGGACAGGGGAGGGAAGCAATCAGCCCCAGCATTTT
- TRBJ2-2 - TRBV29-1 CSVDWNTGELFF TGCAGCGTTGATTGGAACACCGGGGAGCTGTTTTTT
- TRBJ1-2 - TRBV6-1 CASSEGGYGYTF TGTGCCAGCAGTGAAGGTGGCTATGGCTACACCTTC
- TRBJ1-5 - TRBV30 CAWSLALVSNQPQHF TGTGCCTGGAGTTTGGCCCTCGTTAGCAATCAGCCCCAGCATTTT